This is a list of T cell receptor beta chains from one sample in a study of blood T cells in healthy people across ages. TCRdb reprocessed the 5' RACE reads with MiXCR, giving one entry per CDR3 protein. The sample includes around 2 million distinct CDR3 sequences, roughly two fifths of them seen just once. The source material was blood. The receptors derive from a human donor in good health. CDR3s include the opening cysteine and the closing phenylalanine or tryptophan. A D gene is named only where the DNA matches it firmly. Rows may omit the clone size; those that give it use once, few, many or a size class.

CDR3aa: CASSQFRGYYGYTF; CDR3nt: TGTGCCAGCAGCCAATTCAGGGGGTACTATGGCTACACCTTC; d_gene: TRBD1; v_gene: TRBV7-2; j_gene: TRBJ1-2; abundance: few
CDR3aa: CASSQDIRQGGNEQFF; CDR3nt: TGCGCCAGCAGCCAAGATATTCGACAGGGGGGTAATGAGCAGTTCTTC; d_gene: TRBD1; v_gene: TRBV4-1; j_gene: TRBJ2-1; abundance: -
CDR3aa: CASSRRQELSEQYF; CDR3nt: TGTGCCAGCAGCCGAAGACAGGAGCTCAGCGAGCAGTACTTC; d_gene: -; v_gene: TRBV5-5; j_gene: TRBJ2-7; abundance: -
CDR3aa: CSTQGSGANVLTF; CDR3nt: TGCAGCACTCAGGGGTCTGGGGCCAACGTCCTGACTTTC; d_gene: -; v_gene: TRBV29-1; j_gene: TRBJ2-6; abundance: -
CDR3aa: CSARTDKYNEQFF; CDR3nt: TGCAGTGCTAGGACAGACAAATACAATGAGCAGTTCTTC; d_gene: -; v_gene: TRBV20-1; j_gene: TRBJ2-1; abundance: -
CDR3aa: CASSVVGRAHEQYF; CDR3nt: TGTGCCAGCAGTGTAGTAGGCAGGGCCCACGAGCAGTACTTC; d_gene: -; v_gene: TRBV12-3/TRBV12-4; j_gene: TRBJ2-7; abundance: -
CDR3aa: CASSLTPSIDSYGYTF; CDR3nt: TGTGCCAGCAGCCTCACACCCTCTATAGACAGCTATGGCTACACCTTC; d_gene: -; v_gene: TRBV9; j_gene: TRBJ1-2; abundance: few
CDR3aa: CATSERDTGELFF; CDR3nt: TGTGCCACCAGTGAACGAGACACCGGGGAGCTGTTTTTT; d_gene: -; v_gene: TRBV24-1; j_gene: TRBJ2-2; abundance: -
CDR3aa: CASSGRDDNEQFF; CDR3nt: TGTGCCAGCTCAGGAAGAGACGACAATGAGCAGTTCTTC; d_gene: -; v_gene: TRBV18; j_gene: TRBJ2-1; abundance: -
CDR3aa: CASSPILGGFNEQFF; CDR3nt: TGTGCCAGCAGTCCTATCTTAGGGGGGTTCAATGAGCAGTTCTTC; d_gene: -; v_gene: TRBV12-3/TRBV12-4; j_gene: TRBJ2-1; abundance: -
CDR3aa: CSSVRRLGVEKLFF; CDR3nt: TGCAGCTCAGTGCGCCGACTGGGGGTTGAAAAACTGTTTTTT; d_gene: -; v_gene: TRBV20-1; j_gene: TRBJ1-4; abundance: -
CDR3aa: CASSIWDRWNEQFF; CDR3nt: TGTGCCAGCAGCATATGGGACAGGTGGAATGAGCAGTTCTTC; d_gene: TRBD1; v_gene: TRBV7-2; j_gene: TRBJ2-1; abundance: -
CDR3aa: CASSLPGGDTQYF; CDR3nt: TGCGCCAGCAGCTTACCAGGGGGGGATACGCAGTATTTT; d_gene: -; v_gene: TRBV4-3; j_gene: TRBJ2-3; abundance: many
CDR3aa: CASSLQNYEQYF; CDR3nt: TGTGCCAGCAGCTTGCAGAACTACGAGCAGTACTTC; d_gene: -; v_gene: TRBV5-5; j_gene: TRBJ2-7; abundance: many
CDR3aa: CSARYREVLAKNIQYF; CDR3nt: TGCAGTGCTAGATACAGGGAGGTTCTAGCCAAAAACATTCAGTACTTC; d_gene: -; v_gene: TRBV20-1; j_gene: TRBJ2-4; abundance: few
CDR3aa: CASGTLSSGANVLTF; CDR3nt: TGTGCCAGCGGAACTTTGAGCTCTGGGGCCAACGTCCTGACTTTC; d_gene: -; v_gene: TRBV28; j_gene: TRBJ2-6; abundance: few
CDR3aa: CASSYSKTGVYGYTF; CDR3nt: TGTGCCAGCAGTTACTCGAAAACAGGGGTATATGGCTACACCTTC; d_gene: TRBD1; v_gene: TRBV6-2/TRBV6-3; j_gene: TRBJ1-2; abundance: -
CDR3aa: CASSLEWAGGGEKLFF; CDR3nt: TGTGCCAGCAGCTTAGAGTGGGCAGGGGGCGGTGAAAAACTGTTTTTT; d_gene: TRBD1; v_gene: TRBV7-2; j_gene: TRBJ1-4; abundance: -
CDR3aa: CASSPDRGRPAFF; CDR3nt: TGTGCCAGCAGCCCCGATCGGGGGCGCCCGGCTTTCTTT; d_gene: -; v_gene: TRBV7-2; j_gene: TRBJ1-1; abundance: -
CDR3aa: CASSPFEDRIPSGANVLTF; CDR3nt: TGTGCCAGCTCACCATTTGAGGACAGGATCCCCTCTGGGGCCAACGTCCTGACTTTC; d_gene: TRBD1; v_gene: TRBV18; j_gene: TRBJ2-6; abundance: -
CDR3aa: CATSDTSRGSYNEQFF; CDR3nt: TGTGCCACCAGTGATACAAGCAGGGGGTCCTACAATGAGCAGTTCTTC; d_gene: TRBD1; v_gene: TRBV24-1; j_gene: TRBJ2-1; abundance: -
CDR3aa: CATSGTLKGTDTQYF; CDR3nt: TGTGCCACCAGCGGAACTCTAAAGGGGACAGATACGCAGTATTTT; d_gene: -; v_gene: TRBV24-1; j_gene: TRBJ2-3; abundance: -
CDR3aa: CASSFYGAMDTEAFF; CDR3nt: TGTGCCAGCAGCTTTTATGGGGCGATGGACACTGAAGCTTTCTTT; d_gene: -; v_gene: TRBV7-2; j_gene: TRBJ1-1; abundance: -
CDR3aa: CAIPQGADSGANVLTF; CDR3nt: TGTGCCATTCCCCAGGGGGCCGACTCTGGGGCCAACGTCCTGACTTTC; d_gene: TRBD1; v_gene: TRBV10-3; j_gene: TRBJ2-6; abundance: few
CDR3aa: CSVELASGGTDTQYF; CDR3nt: TGCAGCGTTGAATTGGCTAGCGGGGGGACAGATACGCAGTATTTT; d_gene: TRBD2; v_gene: TRBV29-1; j_gene: TRBJ2-3; abundance: few
CDR3aa: CASSYSGPLRRETQYF; CDR3nt: TGTGCCAGCAGTTACTCAGGTCCCCTTCGAAGAGAGACCCAGTACTTC; d_gene: -; v_gene: TRBV6-5; j_gene: TRBJ2-5; abundance: few
CDR3aa: CASSLAGGLSDTQYF; CDR3nt: TGTGCCAGCAGTCTAGCGGGGGGACTGTCAGATACGCAGTATTTT; d_gene: TRBD2; v_gene: TRBV7-3; j_gene: TRBJ2-3; abundance: -
CDR3aa: CASSLTGAGPQETQYF; CDR3nt: TGTGCCAGCAGCTTAACAGGGGCAGGGCCTCAAGAGACCCAGTACTTC; d_gene: -; v_gene: TRBV7-3; j_gene: TRBJ2-5; abundance: -
CDR3aa: CASSQRASTNEKLFF; CDR3nt: TGTGCCAGCAGCCAACGGGCCTCAACTAATGAAAAACTGTTTTTT; d_gene: -; v_gene: TRBV16; j_gene: TRBJ1-4; abundance: -
CDR3aa: CASSLRSGQGAPYEKLFF; CDR3nt: TGTGCCAGCAGCTTACGATCGGGACAGGGGGCTCCCTATGAAAAACTGTTTTTT; d_gene: TRBD1; v_gene: TRBV7-8; j_gene: TRBJ1-4; abundance: -
CDR3aa: CASSGEVPGQGAGQPQHF; CDR3nt: TGTGCCAGCAGCGGAGAGGTCCCGGGACAGGGGGCGGGGCAGCCCCAGCATTTT; d_gene: TRBD1; v_gene: TRBV25-1; j_gene: TRBJ1-5; abundance: -
CDR3aa: CASSLSQGVINEQFF; CDR3nt: TGTGCCAGCAGTTTATCTCAGGGGGTAATTAATGAGCAGTTCTTC; d_gene: TRBD1; v_gene: TRBV27; j_gene: TRBJ2-1; abundance: -
CDR3aa: CASSVGRASTTDTQYF; CDR3nt: TGTGCCAGCAGCGTAGGCAGGGCCTCAACCACAGATACGCAGTATTTT; d_gene: -; v_gene: TRBV9; j_gene: TRBJ2-3; abundance: -
CDR3aa: CASSSLARASSYEQYF; CDR3nt: TGTGCCAGCAGCTCACTTGCACGTGCGTCCTCCTACGAGCAGTACTTC; d_gene: -; v_gene: TRBV5-6; j_gene: TRBJ2-7; abundance: few
CDR3aa: CASSQDQKAPGPNQPQHF; CDR3nt: TGCGCCAGCAGCCAAGATCAAAAGGCCCCAGGGCCTAATCAGCCCCAGCATTTT; d_gene: -; v_gene: TRBV4-1; j_gene: TRBJ1-5; abundance: few
CDR3aa: CASSQASGTGPDGYTF; CDR3nt: TGCGCCAGCAGCCAAGCATCCGGGACAGGGCCGGATGGCTACACCTTC; d_gene: TRBD1; v_gene: TRBV4-1; j_gene: TRBJ1-2; abundance: -
CDR3aa: CASSPPSMRTGELFF; CDR3nt: TGTGCCAGCAGTCCCCCCTCGATGCGGACCGGGGAGCTGTTTTTT; d_gene: -; v_gene: TRBV28; j_gene: TRBJ2-2; abundance: few
CDR3aa: CASSLGDRNEAFF; CDR3nt: TGTGCCAGCAGCTTAGGGGACAGAAATGAAGCTTTCTTT; d_gene: TRBD1; v_gene: TRBV7-2; j_gene: TRBJ1-1; abundance: -
CDR3aa: CASSRHSYEQYF; CDR3nt: TGTGCCAGCAGTCGACACTCCTACGAGCAGTACTTC; d_gene: -; v_gene: TRBV2; j_gene: TRBJ2-7; abundance: -
CDR3aa: CASTTTGVYEQYF; CDR3nt: TGTGCCAGCACCACGACAGGGGTATACGAGCAGTACTTC; d_gene: TRBD1; v_gene: TRBV28; j_gene: TRBJ2-7; abundance: few
CDR3aa: CASSFRGAGGNSPLHF; CDR3nt: TGTGCCAGCAGCTTCCGGGGGGCAGGGGGAAATTCACCCCTCCACTTT; d_gene: TRBD1; v_gene: TRBV7-3; j_gene: TRBJ1-6; abundance: -
CDR3aa: CASRTSGDSTDTQYF; CDR3nt: TGTGCCAGCAGAACTAGCGGAGATAGCACAGATACGCAGTATTTT; d_gene: TRBD2; v_gene: TRBV6-2/TRBV6-3; j_gene: TRBJ2-3; abundance: -
CDR3aa: CASSSPDRGLKAFF; CDR3nt: TGTGCCAGCAGTTCCCCAGACAGGGGGCTAAAGGCTTTCTTT; d_gene: TRBD1; v_gene: TRBV27; j_gene: TRBJ1-1; abundance: -
CDR3aa: CASKGLAGDTQYF; CDR3nt: TGTGCCAGCAAGGGACTAGCGGGGGATACGCAGTATTTT; d_gene: TRBD2; v_gene: TRBV6-2/TRBV6-3; j_gene: TRBJ2-3; abundance: few
CDR3aa: CASSLDRSSGNTIYF; CDR3nt: TGCGCCAGCAGCTTGGACAGATCCTCTGGAAACACCATATATTTT; d_gene: -; v_gene: TRBV5-1; j_gene: TRBJ1-3; abundance: -
CDR3aa: CASSPDGQSYEQYF; CDR3nt: TGTGCCAGCAGCCCAGATGGACAGTCCTACGAGCAGTACTTC; d_gene: -; v_gene: TRBV7-2; j_gene: TRBJ2-7; abundance: -
CDR3aa: CASSLFGGNEQFF; CDR3nt: TGTGCCAGCAGCTTATTTGGCGGCAATGAGCAGTTCTTC; d_gene: -; v_gene: TRBV7-2; j_gene: TRBJ2-1; abundance: many
CDR3aa: CATSRELAGAYNEQFF; CDR3nt: TGTGCCACCAGCAGAGAATTAGCGGGGGCCTACAATGAGCAGTTCTTC; d_gene: TRBD2; v_gene: TRBV15; j_gene: TRBJ2-1; abundance: few
CDR3aa: CASRNRGGNTEAFF; CDR3nt: TGTGCCTCAAGAAACAGGGGGGGGAACACTGAAGCTTTCTTT; d_gene: TRBD1; v_gene: TRBV30; j_gene: TRBJ1-1; abundance: once
CDR3aa: CATSDPPRGNSYEQYF; CDR3nt: TGTGCCACCAGTGATCCCCCCAGGGGTAACTCCTACGAGCAGTACTTC; d_gene: -; v_gene: TRBV24-1; j_gene: TRBJ2-7; abundance: -